Listed here are 26 T cell receptor beta chains from one sample, sequenced in a study of T cells in Graves' hyperthyroidism and ophthalmopathy. Amplification targeted TCR beta CDR3 regions from RNA transcripts. HTBI primers were used for first-round RT-PCR of the TCR CDR3. MiXCR, applied by TCRdb to the multiplex PCR reads, yields one record per CDR3 protein. The sample carries fewer than 350,000 distinct CDR3 sequences, about a sixth recorded once. Sequencing was done on a sample of blood. Source of these receptors: a woman in her thirties or forties with Graves' ophthalmopathy.

This clonotype has at least ten counts. J is TRBJ2-7 and V is TRBV3-1, with TRBD2 matching 7 bases. Germline loops: CDR1 LGHDT, CDR2 YNNKEL (reference sequence). The junction had 9 bases not matched to a gene; V was cut back by 3 bases and J by 4 bases. The CDR3 contains 15 residues. CDR3 coding DNA: TGTGCCAGCAGCCAGTCTGATCGGGAGGTTTACGAGCAGTACTTC. It is translated as CASSQSDREVYEQYF.

V usage is TRBV7-9 and J usage is TRBJ2-4; 8 nucleotides agree with TRBD1. CDR3 length: 15 amino acids. The V gene's germline CDR1 is SEHNR and CDR2 FQNEAQ (reference sequence). Unmatched junction bases numbered 8, after V lost 4 bases and J lost 6 bases. The CDR3 loop reads CASSSPGGGGNIQYF. CDR3 DNA: TGTGCCAGCAGCTCGCCAGGGGGCGGCGGAAACATTCAGTACTTC.

This clonotype was counted ten times or more. The V and J genes are TRBV5-1 and TRBJ2-7; 9 nucleotides line up with TRBD1. The CDR3 has 16 residues. The germline gives CDR1 SGHRS, CDR2 YFSETQ. After removal of 4 bases from V and 5 bases from J, the junction contained 13 bases not matched to a gene. CDR3 loop: CASSKQTGGVFNEQYF. The CDR3 bases are TGCGCCAGCAGCAAACAAACAGGGGGCGTCTTTAACGAGCAGTACTTC.

This clonotype was observed many times. The CDR3 DNA reads TGCGCCAGCAGCTGGGGTGGGGCAGAGGAGAGGGCCGCTTTCTTT. It is translated as CASSWGGAEERAAFF. The chain couples TRBV5-1 to TRBJ1-1, with a tentative D call TRBD1 (5 bases). Deletions cut 3 bases from V and 11 bases from J, with 23 bases between. The CDR3 runs to 15 residues. Germline-derived CDR1 and CDR2 are SGHRS and YFSETQ.

This clonotype was recorded at least ten times. This chain links TRBV2 with TRBJ2-5; D remains unclear. The CDR3 sequence is 14 residues long. Trimming cost V 0 bases and J 7 bases, with 12 bases left between them. Germline CDR1 reads SNHLY; CDR2 reads FYNNEI. This chain's CDR3 is CASSEALGGGTQYF. The CDR3, as DNA: TGTGCCAGCAGTGAAGCCCTAGGCGGTGGGACCCAGTACTTC.

This clonotype was picked up many times. This chain joins TRBV29-1 and TRBJ2-7; the D gene is possibly TRBD1 (6 bases). Germline V gives CDR1 SQVTM, CDR2 ANQGSEA. The germline V and J ends were trimmed by 6 bases and 4 bases, with 13 bases remaining between them. The CDR3 has 12 residues. Written as DNA, the CDR3 is TGCAGCGTGCAGGGGTCCGGGTACGAGCAGTACTTC. This encodes CSVQGSGYEQYF.

Ten or more counts support this clonotype. The chain uses TRBV29-1 and TRBJ1-3, with 11 bases aligning to TRBD1. This CDR3 is built from 17 residues. The V segment lost 3 bases and the J segment 2 bases; nucleotides outside the gene matches: 9. Looked up from germline, CDR1 is SQVTM and CDR2 is ANQGSEA. The CDR3 nucleotides read TGCAGCGTTGAGGGGACAGGGGGAATGGCGGCTGGAAACACCATATATTTT. Amino acid sequence: CSVEGTGGMAAGNTIYF.

This clonotype was recorded at least ten times. The V gene is TRBV12-3 or TRBV12-4, the J gene TRBJ2-6; D not resolved. The CDR3 runs to 14 residues. Trimming pared 3 bases from V and 2 bases from J, leaving 5 bases between. The CDR3 sequence: CASSLMAGANVLTF. The CDR3 DNA reads as TGTGCCAGCAGTTTGATGGCTGGGGCCAACGTCCTGACTTTC.

This clonotype came up many times. V and J are TRBV20-1 and TRBJ1-5; D is perhaps TRBD1 (6 bases). Germline V gene lookup returns CDR1 DFQATT and CDR2 SNEGSKA (reference sequence). The CDR3 has 17 residues. V was pared by 6 bases and J by 5 bases, with 26 bases between. The CDR3 bases are TGCAGTGCCCTTAGCCCCAATCAGGGGAGTGTACATCAGCCCCAGCATTTT. Amino acids: CSALSPNQGSVHQPQHF.

This clonotype showed up many times. This chain links TRBV28 with TRBJ2-7, with D possibly matching TRBD1 (6 bases). This CDR3 has 11 residues. CDR1 is MDHEN and CDR2 is SYDVKM in the germline V gene. The germline V and J ends were trimmed by 8 bases and 2 bases, with 7 bases remaining between them. The CDR3 DNA follows: TGTGCCAGCGGGACACCCTACGAGCAGTACTTC. Translation gives CASGTPYEQYF.

This clonotype was seen a few times. The chain has TRBV5-1 and TRBJ2-5; D ambiguous. The CDR3 extends over 15 amino acids. Germline CDR1 is SGHRS and CDR2 is YFSETQ. V shed 0 bases and J shed 1 base, with 10 bases lying between them. CDR3 loop: CASSLEIYSQETQYF. DNA for the CDR3: TGCGCCAGCAGCTTGGAGATATATTCCCAAGAGACCCAGTACTTC.

In DNA form, the CDR3 reads TGTGCCAGCACCGGGGGACCTGGGACTGCAAATCAAGAGACCCAGTACTTC. This codes for CASTGGPGTANQETQYF. This chain uses TRBV2 with TRBJ2-5; a possible D gene is TRBD2 (6 bases). The CDR3 length is 17 residues. CDR1 SNHLY and CDR2 FYNNEI come from the germline V gene. V was trimmed by 7 bases and J by 2 bases, leaving 23 bases between them.

Comments on this clonotype: Mismatch with germline at one junction end may stem from a read error. The chain joins TRBV27 to TRBJ2-7; the D gene is possibly TRBD1 (6 bases). The CDR3 extends over 12 amino acids. The germline CDR1 and CDR2 sequences are MNHEY and SMNVEV (reference sequence). DNA of the CDR3: TGTGCCAGTGTGGACAGAATTTACGAGCAGTCCTTC. This sequence encodes CASVDRIYEQSF.

This clonotype occurred many times. The V and J genes are TRBV28 and TRBJ2-1, with D perhaps TRBD1 (5 bases). The length of the CDR3 is 16 residues. Germline V gene data show CDR1 as MDHEN and CDR2 as SYDVKM. With 3 bases removed from V and 0 bases from J, the gap between germline ends came to 12 bases. CDR3 in amino acids: CASSFVSGISYNEQFF. Here the CDR3 DNA reads TGTGCCAGCAGTTTTGTATCAGGGATCTCCTACAATGAGCAGTTCTTC.

The chain joins TRBV12-3 or TRBV12-4 to TRBJ2-7, with 9 bases lining up with TRBD1. The CDR3 sequence is 16 residues long. V gave up 6 bases and J gave up 2 bases; unmatched junction bases: 11. The CDR3 protein is CASSRRQGGETYEQYF. CDR3 in DNA: TGTGCCAGCAGCCGACGACAGGGGGGAGAGACCTACGAGCAGTACTTC.

This sequence joins TRBV7-2 and TRBJ2-7; TRBD1 matches 11 bases. The CDR3 runs 13 residues. Germline V CDR1 and CDR2: SGHTA, FQGNSA. V lost 3 bases, J lost 6 bases, and 1 base stayed unmatched. The CDR3 region has the DNA TGTGCCAGCAGCTTGGACAGGGGGCTCGAGCAGTACTTC. As protein: CASSLDRGLEQYF.

This clonotype occurred many times. V and J are TRBV6-1 and TRBJ2-7; 7 bases match TRBD1. The CDR3 length is 14 residues. CDR1 is MNHNS and CDR2 is SASEGT in the germline V gene. Trimming cost V 4 bases and J 3 bases; bases outside gene matches: 6. The CDR3 reads CASSVGTVGYEQYF. CDR3 DNA sequence: TGTGCCAGCAGTGTCGGGACAGTTGGCTACGAGCAGTACTTC.

This clonotype was seen repeatedly, ten times or more. The chain couples TRBV6-4 to TRBJ2-3, with D possibly matching TRBD2 (5 bases). CDR3 size: 13 residues. CDR1 is MRHNA, CDR2 SNTAGT, per germline. V dropped 2 bases and J dropped 10 bases, with 13 bases sitting between them. The CDR3 region is CASSDATTTSQYF. Here the CDR3 DNA reads TGTGCCAGCAGTGACGCCACGACTACCTCGCAGTATTTT.

The gene calls are TRBV28 and TRBJ1-5, with 10 bases aligning to TRBD1. V was pared by 2 bases and J by 2 bases, with 6 bases of the junction left unmatched. Germline assignment: CDR1 MDHEN and CDR2 SYDVKM. This CDR3 is 17 amino acids long. The CDR3, as DNA: TGTGCCAGCAGTTTAATAACCGGGACAGGGGGCAATCAGCCCCAGCATTTT. As protein: CASSLITGTGGNQPQHF.

This clonotype was found many times. The chain recombines TRBV28 with TRBJ2-7; the match to TRBD2 covers 7 bases. The junction had 8 bases not matched to a gene; V was cut back by 4 bases and J by 2 bases. The CDR3 consists of 15 residues. CDR1 MDHEN and CDR2 SYDVKM come from the germline V gene. CDR3 amino acids: CASSSSGGGPYEQYF. CDR3 nucleotides: TGTGCCAGCAGTTCATCGGGAGGTGGACCCTACGAGCAGTACTTC.

This clonotype was recorded many times. This sequence joins TRBV28 and TRBJ2-7, with 11 bases lining up with TRBD2. Germline loops: CDR1 MDHEN, CDR2 SYDVKM. Losses at the gene ends were 6 bases for V and 7 bases for J; bases not matched to a gene: 11. The CDR3 sequence is 15 residues long. CDR3 region: CASSLTLAGAREQYF. In DNA, the CDR3 is TGTGCCAGCAGCCTAACACTAGCGGGAGCGAGGGAGCAGTACTTC.

The genes are TRBV12-5 and TRBJ1-2, with D uncertain. The germline CDR1 and CDR2 sequences are LGHNT and FRNRAP. V lost 6 bases and J lost 7, with 18 bases in between. The CDR3 consists of 14 residues. The CDR3 sequence: CASGPTATGFGYTF. DNA for the CDR3: TGTGCTAGTGGACCAACAGCGACTGGGTTTGGCTACACCTTC.

This chain connects TRBV28 to TRBJ1-2, with D possibly matching TRBD1 (5 bases). The CDR3 is 14 amino acids. V was shortened by 2 bases and J by 8 bases, with 15 bases between the two germline ends. The germline CDR1 and CDR2 sequences are MDHEN and SYDVKM. In nucleotides, the CDR3 is TGTGCCAGCAGTTTAAGGGGTTTTCTAGGCGGCTACACCTTC. Its translation is CASSLRGFLGGYTF.

The chain employs TRBV28 and TRBJ1-2; TRBD1 matches at 9 bases. Trimming cost V 0 bases and J 4 bases; bases outside gene matches: 3. The CDR3 loop spans 15 amino acids. Germline-derived CDR1 and CDR2 are MDHEN and SYDVKM. CDR3 nucleotide sequence: TGTGCCAGCAGTTTATGGACAGGGGGGCTCTATGGCTACACCTTC. Protein: CASSLWTGGLYGYTF.

The V and J genes are TRBV4-1 and TRBJ1-1, with D hard to call. Trimming pared 1 base from V and 3 bases from J, leaving 6 bases between. This CDR3 is 13 amino acids long. The germline gives CDR1 MGHRA, CDR2 YSYEKL. The CDR3 region is CASSQVEYTEAFF. The CDR3 bases are TGCGCCAGCAGCCAAGTTGAGTACACTGAAGCTTTCTTT.

This clonotype was recorded a few times. A junction boundary mismatches the germline segment, possibly from a read error. The V and J genes are TRBV18 and TRBJ2-5; D unresolved. Germline V lookup: CDR1 KGHSH, CDR2 LQKENI. The CDR3 is 11 residues long. CDR3 DNA sequence: TGTGCCAACTCACCTAAAGAGACCCAGTACTTC. Translation gives CANSPKETQYF.